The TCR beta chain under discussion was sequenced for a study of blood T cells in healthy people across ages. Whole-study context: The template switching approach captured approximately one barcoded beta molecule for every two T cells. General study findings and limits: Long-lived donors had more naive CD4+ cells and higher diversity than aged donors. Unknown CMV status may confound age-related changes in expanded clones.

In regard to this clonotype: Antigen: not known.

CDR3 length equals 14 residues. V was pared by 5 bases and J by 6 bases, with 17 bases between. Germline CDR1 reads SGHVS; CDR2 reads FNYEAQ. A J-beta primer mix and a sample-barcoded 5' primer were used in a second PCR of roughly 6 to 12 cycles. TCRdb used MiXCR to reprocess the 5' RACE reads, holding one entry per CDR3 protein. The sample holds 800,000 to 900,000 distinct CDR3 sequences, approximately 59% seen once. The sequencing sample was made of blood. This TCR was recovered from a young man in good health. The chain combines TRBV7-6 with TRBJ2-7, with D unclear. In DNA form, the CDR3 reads TGTGCCAGCAGCCCTGGACGGTCCCGGAGCGAGCAGTACTTC. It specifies CASSPGRSRSEQYF.